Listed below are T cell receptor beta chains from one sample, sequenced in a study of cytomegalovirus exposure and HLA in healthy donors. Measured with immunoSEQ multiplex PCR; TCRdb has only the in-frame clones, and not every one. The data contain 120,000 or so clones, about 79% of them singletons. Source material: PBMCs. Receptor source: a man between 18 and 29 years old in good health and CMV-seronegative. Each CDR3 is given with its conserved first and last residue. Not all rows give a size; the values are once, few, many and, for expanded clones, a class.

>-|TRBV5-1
CASRRAGSTDTQYF
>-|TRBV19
CASKLAISGNTIYF
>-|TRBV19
CASSIDAGGIQPQHF
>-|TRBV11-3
CASSLVFGGEAFF
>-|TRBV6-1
CARPGQGEGQPQHF
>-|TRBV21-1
CASSKSGRGGPQGNEQFF
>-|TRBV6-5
CASSSLGQYKDGYTF
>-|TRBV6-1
CASSAGTSGRADTQYF
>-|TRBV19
CASTYWNTGELFF
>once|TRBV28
CASSPGQGRDGYTF
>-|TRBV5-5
CASTLGVTEAFF
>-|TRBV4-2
CASSQESIAETQYF
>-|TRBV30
CARGRTGYNEQFF
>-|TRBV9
CASSPLQAGRNGYTF
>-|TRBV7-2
CASSLAGAGTRGTDTQYF
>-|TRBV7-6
CASSSSAGTGIYNEQFF
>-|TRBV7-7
CASSLLGGEQFF
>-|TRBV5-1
CASSFSGGGADTQYF
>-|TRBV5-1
CASSLAGGRTDTQYF
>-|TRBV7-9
CSSSLGSASGGEQYF
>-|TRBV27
CASSSMLESYEQYF
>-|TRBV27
CASSLFAQVGTEAFF
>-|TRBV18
CASSPPGQRTSEAFF
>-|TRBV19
CASSMGGRYHNEQFF
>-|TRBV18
CASSQRNRDQAFF
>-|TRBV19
CASTYTAGTGANYGYTF
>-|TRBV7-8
CASSTTSGASTDTQYF
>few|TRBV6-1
CASSEALSGTGAGYTF